These T cell receptor beta chains were read from a single sample in a study of human T cells and chemical hapten exposure. MiXCR, applied by TCRdb to the RACE reads, yields one record per CDR3 protein. The sample includes some 400,000 distinct CDR3 sequences, roughly 5.3% of them seen just once. The material was whole blood, obtained in connection with sensitization to the hapten diphenylcyclopropenone (DPC). These receptors all come from a woman between 50 and 59 years old with alopecia areata. Some clones in this sample may be carry-over from other donors' samples. CDR3s leave out the opening cysteine and the closing phenylalanine or tryptophan. The order of the fields is D gene, V gene, J gene, clone size, CDR3 protein. A D gene is named only where the DNA matches it firmly. Size values are once, few and many counts, or a class for expanded clones, and some rows have none.

D gene: -; V gene: TRBV12-3/TRBV12-4; J gene: TRBJ1-2; clone size: few; CDR3 protein: ASSPTGAGGYT
D gene: TRBD1; V gene: TRBV3-1; J gene: TRBJ1-6; clone size: many; CDR3 protein: ASSHHRDSEIFTYNSPLH
D gene: TRBD1; V gene: TRBV5-1; J gene: TRBJ2-1; clone size: few; CDR3 protein: ASSLEDRGERNEQF
D gene: -; V gene: TRBV29-1; J gene: TRBJ1-5; clone size: many; CDR3 protein: SVAQGINQPQH
D gene: -; V gene: TRBV5-1; J gene: TRBJ1-5; clone size: many; CDR3 protein: ASSLDSGHQPQH
D gene: TRBD1; V gene: TRBV6-2/TRBV6-3; J gene: TRBJ1-1; clone size: many; CDR3 protein: ASSYSSGGAEAF
D gene: -; V gene: TRBV20-1; J gene: TRBJ2-1; clone size: few; CDR3 protein: SARSELISYNEQF
D gene: -; V gene: TRBV6-2/TRBV6-3; J gene: TRBJ2-1; clone size: few; CDR3 protein: ASSVDGLNLI
D gene: -; V gene: TRBV20-1; J gene: TRBJ2-7; clone size: many; CDR3 protein: SARDRRAGYEQY
D gene: -; V gene: TRBV6-1; J gene: TRBJ1-5; clone size: many; CDR3 protein: ASSEVPSQPQH
D gene: -; V gene: TRBV27; J gene: TRBJ1-1; clone size: many; CDR3 protein: ASSLSKPAEAF
D gene: TRBD1; V gene: TRBV7-2; J gene: TRBJ1-2; clone size: many; CDR3 protein: ASSLFTGGDPNYGYT
D gene: -; V gene: TRBV2; J gene: TRBJ2-1; clone size: many; CDR3 protein: ASSEASGGYFNEQF
D gene: -; V gene: TRBV7-6; J gene: TRBJ2-5; clone size: many; CDR3 protein: ASSPTVVQETQY
D gene: -; V gene: TRBV20-1; J gene: TRBJ2-1; clone size: few; CDR3 protein: SAAPLAPYNEQF
D gene: -; V gene: TRBV11-2; J gene: TRBJ1-5; clone size: -; CDR3 protein: ASSLGGRNRPQH
D gene: -; V gene: TRBV6-2/TRBV6-3; J gene: TRBJ2-5; clone size: few; CDR3 protein: ASSREDRRGETQY
D gene: -; V gene: TRBV4-3; J gene: TRBJ2-2; clone size: many; CDR3 protein: ASSQDLGTGELF